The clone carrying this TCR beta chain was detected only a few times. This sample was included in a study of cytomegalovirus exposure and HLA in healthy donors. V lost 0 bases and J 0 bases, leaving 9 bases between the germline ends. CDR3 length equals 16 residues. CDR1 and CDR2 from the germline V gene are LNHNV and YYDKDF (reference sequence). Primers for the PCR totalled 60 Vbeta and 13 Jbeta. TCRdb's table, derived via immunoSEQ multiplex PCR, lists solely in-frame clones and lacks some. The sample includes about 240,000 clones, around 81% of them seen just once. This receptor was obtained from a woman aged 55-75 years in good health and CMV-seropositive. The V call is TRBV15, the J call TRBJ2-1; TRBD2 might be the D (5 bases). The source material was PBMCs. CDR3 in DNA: TGTGCCACCAGCAGAGATTTGGGGAGCTCCTACAATGAGCAGTTCTTC. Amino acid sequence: CATSRDLGSSYNEQFF.